This passage covers 29 T cell receptor beta chains from one sample sequenced in a study of blood T cell repertoires in COVID-19. Assay: immunoSEQ multiplex PCR; the TCRdb copy retains only in-frame clones and omits some. The sample includes roughly 410,000 clones, 89% of them seen just once. Sequenced: peripheral blood. The source of these receptors is a woman in her thirties or forties with COVID-19, enrolled during active disease.

The chain uses TRBV2 and TRBJ2-1, with TRBD2 matching 11 bases. The CDR3 runs 15 residues. J gave up 3 bases and V 5 bases, and 3 bases lay outside the gene matches. Germline CDR1 and CDR2: SNHLY and FYNNEI. In DNA, the CDR3 is TGTGCCAGCAGTCCAGGGACTAGCGGCTACAATGAGCAGTTCTTC. This encodes CASSPGTSGYNEQFF.

The gene calls are TRBV7-2 and TRBJ2-7, with TRBD1 identical over 9 bases. The germline V gene encodes CDR1 SGHTA and CDR2 FQGNSA. V trimming: 5 bases; J trimming: 2 bases; junction bases outside the gene matches: 7. There are 15 residues in the CDR3. CDR3 loop: CASSPWDRETYEQYF. The CDR3 region has the DNA TGTGCCAGCAGCCCCTGGGACAGGGAGACCTACGAGCAGTACTTC.

The chain has TRBV2 and TRBJ1-5; 8 bases map to TRBD1. The J segment lost 7 bases and the V segment lost 8 bases, leaving 10 bases of the junction unmatched. Per germline, CDR1 SNHLY and CDR2 FYNNEI. CDR3 length: 14 amino acids. The CDR3, as DNA: TGTGCCAGCGGAGGGACAGGTGGGCTCCAGCCCCAGCATTTT. Protein sequence: CASGGTGGLQPQHF.

This rearrangement joins TRBV7-2 to TRBJ2-5; possible D gene TRBD2, 6 bases. Germline lookup yields CDR1 SGHTA and CDR2 FQGNSA. Trimming cost V 5 bases and J 0 bases, with 10 bases left between them. The CDR3 runs to 14 residues. The CDR3 protein is CASSARGNQETQYF. CDR3 DNA: TGTGCCAGCAGCGCTCGCGGGAACCAAGAGACCCAGTACTTC.

The chain joins TRBV13 to TRBJ2-3; 14 nucleotides match TRBD2. The CDR3 has 15 residues. V lost 3 bases and J lost 4; bases outside the gene matches: 0. Germline CDR1 PRHDT, CDR2 FYEKMQ (reference sequence). The CDR3 sequence is CASSLGLAGADTQYF. The CDR3 DNA sequence: TGTGCCAGCAGCTTGGGACTAGCGGGAGCAGATACGCAGTATTTT.

V is TRBV3-1 (or the pseudogene TRBV3-2) and J is TRBJ2-2, with TRBD2 identical over 9 bases. Germline CDR1 and CDR2: LGHDT and YNNKEL (reference sequence). The CDR3 length is 15 residues. The ends lost 6 bases at V and 1 base at J; junction bases unmatched: 3. The CDR3 DNA reads as TGTGCCAGCAGAATTAGCGGGGGGAACACCGGGGAGCTGTTTTTT. Its translation: CASRISGGNTGELFF.

In DNA form, the CDR3 reads TGTGCCATCGGGGATTCGTTATTTACCAAGGACAGGGCGAACGGCGAGCAGTACTTC. It is translated as CAIGDSLFTKDRANGEQYF. The chain is built from TRBV10-3 and TRBJ2-7, with TRBD1 matching 8 bases. Germline V gives CDR1 ENHRY, CDR2 SYGVKD. This CDR3 is built from 19 residues. V lost 8 bases and J lost 6; bases outside the gene matches: 27.

The rearrangement joins TRBV27 to TRBJ2-2; D uncertain. The V gene lost 6 bases and the J gene lost 6 bases, with 17 bases spanning the gap. The CDR3 loop spans 15 amino acids. Germline loops: CDR1 MNHEY, CDR2 SMNVEV (reference sequence). CDR3 in DNA: TGTGCCAGCAGCTCAACCCGCACAGTAGCCGGGGAGCTGTTTTTT. This sequence encodes CASSSTRTVAGELFF.

The chain employs TRBV13 and TRBJ1-1; no clear D. Germline V gene lookup returns CDR1 PRHDT and CDR2 FYEKMQ (reference sequence). The length of the CDR3 is 12 residues. Trimming cost V 0 bases and J 5 bases, with 4 bases left between them. The CDR3 DNA is TGTGCCAGCAGCTTAGGACAGACTGAAGCTTTCTTT. It encodes CASSLGQTEAFF.

The chain joins TRBV27 to TRBJ1-5; tentative D call: TRBD1 (6 bases). Per germline, CDR1 MNHEY and CDR2 SMNVEV (reference sequence). This CDR3 region has 16 residues. Trimming pared 1 base from V and 3 bases from J, leaving 13 bases between. The DNA of the CDR3 is TGTGCCAGCAGTTTATGGGGAGGGGGGCCCAATCAGCCCCAGCATTTT. It yields the protein CASSLWGGGPNQPQHF.

This chain uses TRBV24-1 with TRBJ2-3; 8 nucleotides agree with TRBD1. CDR1 KGHDR and CDR2 SFDVKD come from the germline V gene. The CDR3 is made up of 14 amino acids. The V segment lost 6 bases and the J segment 6 bases; nucleotides outside the gene matches: 7. CDR3 nucleotides: TGTGCCACCAGTTATCAGGGGGCGCCGGATACGCAGTATTTT. As protein: CATSYQGAPDTQYF.

DNA for the CDR3: TGTGCCAGCAGCTTAGAACTGGGGGAGGGCCTCGGGGAGCAGTTCTTC. It is translated as CASSLELGEGLGEQFF. V is TRBV11-3 and J is TRBJ2-1; TRBD2 agrees at 7 bases. After removal of 0 bases from V and 10 bases from J, the junction contained 12 bases not matched to a gene. In germline, CDR1 is SGHNT, CDR2 YENEEA. The CDR3 sequence is 16 residues long.

The chain has TRBV10-2 and TRBJ2-7; 7 bases agree with TRBD1. V dropped 6 bases and J dropped 5; count of bases not matched to a gene: 10. The CDR3 has 14 residues. The germline V gene has CDR1 WSHSY and CDR2 SAAADI. The CDR3 DNA is TGCGCCAGCAGACGAACAGGGGCCCGGGACGAGCAGTACTTC. The encoded protein is CASRRTGARDEQYF.

This clone was detected once. This chain connects TRBV3-1 (or the pseudogene TRBV3-2) to TRBJ1-3; D is unresolved. The CDR3 has 15 amino acids. Germline CDR1 is LGHDT and CDR2 is YNNKEL (reference sequence). Trimming left V 1 base short and J 2 bases short, with 9 bases between. The CDR3 sequence: CASSQASLPGNTIYF. DNA of the CDR3: TGTGCCAGCAGCCAAGCGTCCCTCCCTGGAAACACCATATATTTT.

The chain employs TRBV5-4 and TRBJ2-3, with 11 bases matching TRBD2. Germline V lookup: CDR1 SGHNT, CDR2 YYREEE (reference sequence). This CDR3 contains 15 residues. V shed 3 bases and J 5 bases; nucleotides not matched to a gene: 5. In DNA, the CDR3 is TGTGCCAGCAGCTCGGGACTAGCGGAGGGAGATACGCAGTATTTT. This codes for CASSSGLAEGDTQYF.

The chain carries TRBV28 and TRBJ1-4; perhaps TRBD1 as D (5 bases). The CDR3 sequence is 17 residues long. Trimming took off 6 bases at V and 7 bases at J, with 24 bases between the two ends. Germline V gene sequence: CDR1 MDHEN, CDR2 SYDVKM. CDR3 in DNA: TGTGCCAGCAGAGTAACGCTGGGAGGGCAGGGTGGTGAAAAACTGTTTTTT. It translates to CASRVTLGGQGGEKLFF.

V gene TRBV2 combines with J gene TRBJ2-7, with TRBD2 matching 11 bases. Trimming took 6 bases from V and 2 from J; bases not matched to a gene: 6. This CDR3 region has 15 residues. Germline V CDR1 and CDR2: SNHLY, FYNNEI. CDR3 loop: CASRKLAGAPYEQYF. Written as DNA, the CDR3 is TGTGCCAGCAGAAAACTAGCGGGAGCTCCCTACGAGCAGTACTTC.

Written as DNA, the CDR3 is TGTGCCAGCAGCTTGGACAGACAAGAGACCCAGTACTTC. Translated, it gives CASSLDRQETQYF. The chain combines TRBV7-8 with TRBJ2-5; TRBD1 might be the D (6 bases). The V gene's germline CDR1 is SGHVS and CDR2 FQNEAQ. V was cut by 3 bases and J by 2 bases, with 7 bases left in between. This CDR3 has 13 residues.

The rearrangement uses TRBV5-4 and TRBJ1-2; possibly TRBD1 for D (5 bases). The germline gives CDR1 SGHNT, CDR2 YYREEE (reference sequence). This CDR3 spans 13 amino acids. The germline V and J ends were trimmed by 1 base and 4 bases, with 8 bases remaining between them. The CDR3 protein is CASSLRQLYGYTF. DNA of the CDR3: TGTGCCAGCAGCTTGCGACAGCTCTATGGCTACACCTTC.

This clone was detected only once. This chain links TRBV27 with TRBJ1-1; TRBD1 aligns across 7 bases. Trimming took 5 bases from V and 4 from J; bases not matched to a gene: 19. Per germline, CDR1 MNHEY and CDR2 SMNVEV (reference sequence). This CDR3 spans 18 amino acids. Here the CDR3 reads CASSDPPRGGRVGTEAFF. As DNA, the CDR3 is TGTGCCAGCAGTGACCCCCCCCGAGGGGGCAGGGTTGGCACTGAAGCTTTCTTT.

The sample holds one count of this clone. DNA for the CDR3: TGTGCCACCAGCAGAGAGATTAATTTTGGCGGGGGAGTCGACTATGGCTACACCTTC. This sequence encodes CATSREINFGGGVDYGYTF. This rearrangement joins TRBV15 to TRBJ1-2, with a possible D match to TRBD1 (5 bases). The CDR3 has 19 residues. CDR1 and CDR2 from the germline V gene are LNHNV and YYDKDF (reference sequence). Deletions cut 0 bases from V and 3 bases from J, with 23 bases between.

The genes are TRBV7-8 and TRBJ1-2, with a tentative D call TRBD1 (5 bases). The germline V gene encodes CDR1 SGHVS and CDR2 FQNEAQ. V was shortened by 4 bases and J by 5 bases, with 14 bases between the two germline ends. This CDR3 spans 14 amino acids. The DNA of the CDR3 is TGTGCCAGCAGCTCTACTCCACGGGGGTATGGCTACACCTTC. This translates into CASSSTPRGYGYTF.

The chain joins TRBV24-1 to TRBJ2-2; possibly TRBD2 for D (6 bases). CDR1 and CDR2 from the germline V gene are KGHDR and SFDVKD. Trimming shortened V by 7 bases and J by 2 bases, and 13 bases separated the two germline ends. This CDR3 is 15 amino acids long. The CDR3 sequence: CATRASEGNTGELFF. CDR3 sequence (DNA): TGTGCCACCAGGGCCTCGGAGGGAAACACCGGGGAGCTGTTTTTT.

This rearrangement joins TRBV7-2 to TRBJ2-3, with 9 bases fitting TRBD2. Per germline, CDR1 SGHTA and CDR2 FQGNSA. This CDR3 is built from 17 residues. J lost 0 bases, V lost 3 bases, and 7 bases had no gene match. CDR3 DNA sequence: TGTGCCAGCAGCTTCAGCGGGGGGCACCCTAGCACAGATACGCAGTATTTT. This encodes CASSFSGGHPSTDTQYF.

The genes are TRBV10-3 and TRBJ2-3; 14 bases match TRBD2. CDR3 size: 19 residues. V was pared by 6 bases and J by 3 bases, with 14 bases of the junction left unmatched. Germline loops: CDR1 ENHRY, CDR2 SYGVKD. The CDR3 region has the DNA TGTGCCATCAGGCCCCGACTAGCGGGGGGGCAGTCGAGTACAGATACGCAGTATTTT. Translating it yields CAIRPRLAGGQSSTDTQYF.

The rearrangement uses TRBV19 and TRBJ1-2, with 7 bases aligning to TRBD1. CDR3 length: 14 residues. CDR1 is LNHDA, CDR2 SQIVND, per germline (reference sequence). Unmatched junction bases numbered 7, after V lost 5 bases and J lost 4 bases. DNA for the CDR3: TGTGCCAGTAGTGTTCCCGGGACAGCCTATGGCTACACCTTC. Protein product: CASSVPGTAYGYTF.

The chain uses TRBV5-6 and TRBJ1-4; TRBD1 matches at 9 bases. Germline lookup yields CDR1 SGHDT and CDR2 YYEEEE. This CDR3 has 17 amino acids. J lost 0 bases, V lost 4 bases, and 7 bases had no gene match. Written as DNA, the CDR3 is TGTGCCAGCAGCCTGGGGGACAGGGTTACAACTAATGAAAAACTGTTTTTT. This encodes CASSLGDRVTTNEKLFF.

The gene calls are TRBV9 and TRBJ2-1; TRBD2 matches 15 bases. Germline trimming cut 2 bases from V and 0 bases from J; bases unmatched to any gene: 6. The CDR3 has 19 residues. Germline lookup yields CDR1 SGDLS and CDR2 YYNGEE. The CDR3 DNA reads as TGTGCCAGCAGCGTGGGACTAGCGGGGGGTGCGAGCTCCTACAATGAGCAGTTCTTC. This encodes CASSVGLAGGASSYNEQFF.

The genes are TRBV9 and TRBJ2-7; 8 nucleotides agree with TRBD2. The J segment lost 7 bases and the V segment lost 4 bases, leaving 10 bases of the junction unmatched. Germline CDR1 SGDLS, CDR2 YYNGEE. The CDR3 consists of 14 residues. In nucleotides, the CDR3 is TGTGCCAGCAGCCCCGGGGGGGCCAGGAGTGAGCAGTACTTC. This encodes CASSPGGARSEQYF.